This T cell receptor beta chain was retrieved from a study of T cell changes during pregnancy in multiple sclerosis. CDR3 size: 17 residues. Germline V lookup: CDR1 LNHNV, CDR2 YYDKDF (reference sequence). V was pared by 5 bases and J by 5 bases, with 13 bases of the junction left unmatched. Sequencing was performed with immunoSEQ multiplex PCR; in TCRdb, only in-frame clones are kept and a portion is missing. This sample carries 130,000 or so clones, approximately 93% of them seen once, and the ten largest clones take 6.2%. The sample holds a few counts of this clone. The TCR comes from a female donor with multiple sclerosis, enrolled in a pregnancy study. The chain carries TRBV15 and TRBJ2-5, with 11 bases fitting TRBD1. The material sequenced was peripheral blood, taken before pregnancy. The CDR3 protein is CATSAKPGTGGWETQYF. In nucleotides, the CDR3 is TGTGCCACCAGCGCCAAACCCGGGACAGGGGGTTGGGAGACCCAGTACTTC.